A single sample is the source of the 24 T cell receptor beta chains below, sequenced in a study of blood T cell repertoires in COVID-19. The method was immunoSEQ multiplex PCR; TCRdb's version includes in-frame clones alone and lacks a portion of them. This sample has approximately 200,000 clones, with around 77% found just once. Sequencing input: peripheral blood. The receptors originated from a man aged 60 to 69 with active or convalescent COVID-19.

J is TRBJ2-7 and V is TRBV27; weak D call: TRBD1 (6 bases). Trimming pared 8 bases from V and 6 bases from J, leaving 20 bases between. Germline loops: CDR1 MNHEY, CDR2 SMNVEV (reference sequence). The length of the CDR3 is 14 residues. For the CDR3, the DNA is TGTGCCAGCCCCCAGGGGCCCCAGGGTTGCGAGCAGTACTTC. Translating gives CASPQGPQGCEQYF.

The genes are TRBV4-2 and TRBJ1-2, with D unresolved. The V end lost 4 bases, the J end lost 4 bases, and 25 bases lay between the germline ends. The V gene's germline CDR1 is LGHNA and CDR2 YNFKEQ. The CDR3 contains 18 residues. CDR3 DNA: TGTGCCAGCAGCCTCCCACCCGGGCAGGAGGAATTGGTCTATGGCTACACCTTC. Translation gives CASSLPPGQEELVYGYTF.

This chain links TRBV7-9 with TRBJ2-4; 10 nucleotides align to TRBD2. Per germline, CDR1 SEHNR and CDR2 FQNEAQ (reference sequence). The CDR3 totals 18 residues. V lost 4 bases, J lost 2 bases, and 11 bases stayed unmatched. The CDR3 DNA reads as TGTGCCAGCAGCTACGGACTAGCGGATATCCTACCCAAAAACATTCAGTACTTC. The encoded protein is CASSYGLADILPKNIQYF.

CDR3 coding DNA: TGTGCCAGCAGCGCCCGGACAGGCGATCAAGAGACCCAGTACTTC. It translates to CASSARTGDQETQYF. The chain is built from TRBV7-8 and TRBJ2-5; 7 bases fit TRBD1. V trimming: 5 bases; J trimming: 2 bases; junction bases outside the gene matches: 8. CDR3 length equals 15 residues. CDR1 and CDR2 (germline): SGHVS, FQNEAQ.

The chain combines TRBV2 with TRBJ2-5; 7 bases are shared with TRBD1. Trimming cost V 11 bases and J 1 base; bases outside gene matches: 10. This CDR3 has 14 residues. Germline assignment: CDR1 SNHLY and CDR2 FYNNEI. The CDR3 is CARKGAGGQETQYF. CDR3 nucleotides: TGTGCCCGCAAGGGGGCAGGGGGCCAAGAGACCCAGTACTTC.

The gene calls are TRBV7-2 and TRBJ2-7; D possibly corresponds to TRBD1 (5 bases). Germline V gene lookup returns CDR1 SGHTA and CDR2 FQGNSA. The V gene lost 3 bases and the J gene lost 5 bases, with 11 bases spanning the gap. The CDR3 has 13 residues. The CDR3 is CASSFGPQDEQYF. In nucleotides, the CDR3 is TGTGCCAGCAGCTTTGGTCCACAGGACGAGCAGTACTTC.

This clone was recorded only once. The rearrangement joins TRBV10-3 to TRBJ2-5; D uncertain. The CDR3 spans 12 residues. Per germline, CDR1 ENHRY and CDR2 SYGVKD. The germline V and J ends were trimmed by 1 base and 2 bases, with 2 bases remaining between them. The CDR3 nucleotides read TGTGCCATCAGTGAGTTACAAGAGACCCAGTACTTC. Its translation is CAISELQETQYF.

The chain joins TRBV5-1 to TRBJ1-1, with D perhaps TRBD1 (5 bases). Trimming stripped 4 bases from V and 1 base from J, with 8 bases between. The CDR3 length is 13 residues. Germline CDR1 is SGHRS and CDR2 is YFSETQ. CDR3 amino acids: CASSPTANTEAFF. The CDR3 nucleotides read TGCGCCAGCAGCCCGACAGCGAACACTGAAGCTTTCTTT.

This clone was recorded at least ten times. J is TRBJ1-2 and V is TRBV5-1; no clear D. The CDR3 sequence is 13 residues long. Looked up from germline, CDR1 is SGHRS and CDR2 is YFSETQ. Trimming pared 0 bases from V and 4 bases from J, leaving 7 bases between. The CDR3 protein is CASSLVTGYGYTF. The CDR3 coding sequence is TGCGCCAGCAGCTTGGTCACGGGCTATGGCTACACCTTC.

As to this clone: Other DNA sequences in this sample translate to the same CDR3. The V gene is TRBV18, the J gene TRBJ1-4; D may be TRBD1 (6 bases). CDR3 length: 13 amino acids. Per germline, CDR1 KGHSH and CDR2 LQKENI. With 2 bases removed from V and 5 bases from J, the gap between germline ends came to 6 bases. The DNA of the CDR3 is TGTGCCAGCTCACCAACAGGGAATGAAAAACTGTTTTTT. Amino acids: CASSPTGNEKLFF.

CDR3 coding DNA: TGTGCCAGCAGCTTCAGACAGCAGATGAACACTGAAGCTTTCTTT. This gives the protein CASSFRQQMNTEAFF. The chain recombines TRBV5-4 with TRBJ1-1; possibly TRBD1 for D (5 bases). This CDR3 comprises 15 residues. Germline CDR1 is SGHNT and CDR2 is YYREEE (reference sequence). The germline V and J ends were trimmed by 2 bases and 0 bases, with 11 bases remaining between them.

CDR3 sequence (DNA): TGTGCCAGCAGCTTAGTGCCCGTAGCCACTGAAGCTTTCTTT. This codes for CASSLVPVATEAFF. The chain joins TRBV7-6 to TRBJ1-1; unclear D gene. CDR3 length: 14 amino acids. CDR1 is SGHVS, CDR2 FNYEAQ, per germline. V shed 1 base and J shed 4 bases, with 10 bases lying between them.

This chain links TRBV27 with TRBJ2-7; 9 bases agree with TRBD2. This CDR3 has 15 residues. Per the germline V gene, CDR1 is MNHEY and CDR2 is SMNVEV (reference sequence). The V and J ends lost 5 bases and 4 bases, in that order; junction bases with no gene match: 9. CDR3 sequence: CASSLRSGSVYEQYF. DNA of the CDR3: TGTGCCAGCAGTCTCCGTAGCGGGAGCGTTTACGAGCAGTACTTC.

This clone showed up just a few times. The rearrangement uses TRBV28 and TRBJ1-4, with TRBD1 identical over 10 bases. With 4 bases clipped from V and 5 bases from J, the junction kept 4 bases outside the gene matches. Per germline, CDR1 MDHEN and CDR2 SYDVKM. The CDR3 has 15 amino acids. The CDR3 sequence: CASSSGTGVNEKLFF. The CDR3 DNA is TGTGCCAGCAGTTCCGGGACAGGGGTAAATGAAAAACTGTTTTTT. Full variable domain (outside the CDR3, taken from reference TRBV28 and TRBJ1-4): DVKVTQSSRYLVKRTGEKVFLECVQDMDHENMFWYRQDPGLGLRLIYFSYDVKMKEKGDIPEGYSVSREKKERFSLILESASTNQTSMYLCASSSGTGVNEKLFFGSGTQLSVL.

This sequence joins TRBV11-3 and TRBJ1-3; 7 nucleotides match TRBD1. The trim removed 5 bases at V and 3 bases at J, leaving 7 bases unmatched. Germline-derived CDR1 and CDR2 are SGHNT and YENEEA. This CDR3 has 15 residues. The DNA for the CDR3 is TGTGCCAGCAGCACCGAGACAGGGAATGGAAACACCATATATTTT. It specifies CASSTETGNGNTIYF.

The rearrangement links TRBV10-3 to TRBJ1-5; weak D call: TRBD1 (5 bases). The V gene's germline CDR1 is ENHRY and CDR2 SYGVKD. Trimming removed 11 bases at V and 4 bases at J, with 18 bases between. The CDR3 is 14 residues long. DNA for the CDR3: TGTGCCGTCGCCGGGAGACAGACGAATCAGCCCCAGCATTTT. This gives the protein CAVAGRQTNQPQHF.

CDR3 in amino acids: CASSPGRSGIGETQYF. DNA for the CDR3: TGTGCCAGCAGCCCGGGGCGGAGCGGGATTGGGGAGACCCAGTACTTC. The chain has TRBV7-7 and TRBJ2-5, with TRBD2 matching over 7 bases. The length of the CDR3 is 16 residues. With V trimmed by 5 bases and J by 5 bases, 14 bases remained unmatched. Germline assignment: CDR1 SSHAT and CDR2 FNYEAQ (reference sequence).

This clone was recorded a few times. The genes are TRBV7-9 and TRBJ1-1, with TRBD1 matching 7 bases. Germline V gene lookup returns CDR1 SEHNR and CDR2 FQNEAQ (reference sequence). The length of the CDR3 is 15 residues. V lost 1 base and J lost 1; bases outside the gene matches: 3. The CDR3 nucleotides read TGTGCCAGCAGCTTAGGTCAGGGGGAGAACACTGAAGCTTTCTTT. Translated: CASSLGQGENTEAFF.

The V call is TRBV18, the J call TRBJ2-7, with D perhaps TRBD2 (6 bases). This CDR3 has 12 residues. V gave up 2 bases and J gave up 7 bases, with 9 bases separating them. CDR1 KGHSH and CDR2 LQKENI come from the germline V gene. The CDR3 coding sequence is TGTGCCAGCTCACCATCGACTAGGGAGCAGTACTTC. Translated, it gives CASSPSTREQYF. The whole variable domain, filled in from reference TRBV18 and TRBJ2-7, reads NAGVMQNPRHLVRRRGQEARLRCSPMKGHSHVYWYRQLPEEGLKFMVYLQKENIIDESGMPKERFSAEFPKEGPSILRIQQVVRGDSAAYFCASSPSTREQYFGPGTRLTVT.

As DNA, the CDR3 is TGCAGCGCCACCTTAATCCGCACGGACACTGAAGCTTTCTTT. Amino acids: CSATLIRTDTEAFF. V is TRBV29-1 and J is TRBJ1-1; D remains unclear. V was clipped by 7 bases and J by 3 bases, with 18 bases between them. This CDR3 region has 14 residues. Per germline, CDR1 SQVTM and CDR2 ANQGSEA.

This clone was found a few times. The chain is built from TRBV20-1 and TRBJ2-3, with D unclear. The CDR3 contains 13 residues. Trimming removed 3 bases from V and 8 bases from J, with 15 bases in between. Looked up from germline, CDR1 is DFQATT and CDR2 is SNEGSKA (reference sequence). This CDR3 is CSASDTLVGTQYF. For the CDR3, the DNA is TGCAGTGCTAGTGACACCTTAGTTGGTACGCAGTATTTT.

This clone came up a few times. The rearrangement joins TRBV27 to TRBJ1-3; 8 nucleotides agree with TRBD1. Germline lookup yields CDR1 MNHEY and CDR2 SMNVEV (reference sequence). The trim removed 5 bases at V and 4 bases at J, leaving 4 bases unmatched. The CDR3 has 14 residues. CDR3 coding DNA: TGTGCCAGCAGTATCAGGGGGCCAGGAAACACCATATATTTT. The encoded protein is CASSIRGPGNTIYF.

This clone was detected a few times. The chain carries TRBV7-2 and TRBJ1-4; no firm D call. Trimming stripped 1 base from V and 2 bases from J, with 8 bases between. Germline V gene lookup returns CDR1 SGHTA and CDR2 FQGNSA. This CDR3 has 15 residues. DNA of the CDR3: TGTGCCAGCAGCTTAGTCGCCAGGACTAATGAAAAACTGTTTTTT. Translating gives CASSLVARTNEKLFF.

The chain joins TRBV9 to TRBJ2-1, with 11 bases fitting TRBD2. Germline V gene data show CDR1 as SGDLS and CDR2 as YYNGEE. V was clipped by 4 bases and J by 6 bases; unmatched bases: 6. This CDR3 region has 15 residues. CDR3 in DNA: TGTGCCAGCAGCTTCCTCGGACTAGCGGGCAATGAGCAGTTCTTC. Amino acids: CASSFLGLAGNEQFF. The full variable domain, rest sourced from reference TRBV9 and TRBJ2-1, is DSGVTQTPKHLITATGQRVTLRCSPRSGDLSVYWYQQSLDQGLQFLIQYYNGEERAKGNILERFSAQQFPDLHSELNLSSLELGDSALYFCASSFLGLAGNEQFFGPGTRLTVL.